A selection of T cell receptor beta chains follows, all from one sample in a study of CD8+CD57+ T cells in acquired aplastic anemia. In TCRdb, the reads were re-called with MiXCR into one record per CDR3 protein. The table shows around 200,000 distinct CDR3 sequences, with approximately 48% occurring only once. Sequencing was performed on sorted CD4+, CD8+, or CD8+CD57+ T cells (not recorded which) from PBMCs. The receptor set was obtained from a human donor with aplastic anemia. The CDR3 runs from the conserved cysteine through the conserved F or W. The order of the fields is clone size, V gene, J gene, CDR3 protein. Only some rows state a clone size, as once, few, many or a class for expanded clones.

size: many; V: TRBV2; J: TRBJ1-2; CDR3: CASSEHVGYTF
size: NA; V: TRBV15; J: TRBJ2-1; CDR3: CATSSAATSGNFYEQFF
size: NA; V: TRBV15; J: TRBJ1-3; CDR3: CATSVQLFSGNTIYF
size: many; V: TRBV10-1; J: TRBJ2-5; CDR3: CANRIRSQETQYF
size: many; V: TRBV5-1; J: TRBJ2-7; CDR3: CASSSQVDSEQYF
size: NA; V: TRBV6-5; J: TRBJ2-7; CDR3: CASSYGLEAYEQYF
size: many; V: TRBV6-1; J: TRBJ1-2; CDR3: CASSPGFPANYGYTF
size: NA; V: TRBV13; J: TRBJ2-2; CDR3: CASSWTSGGAAGELFF
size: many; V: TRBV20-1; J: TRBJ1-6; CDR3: CSARDRRFASNSPLHF
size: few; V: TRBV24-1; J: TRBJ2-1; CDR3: CATGSGTSGGYEQFF
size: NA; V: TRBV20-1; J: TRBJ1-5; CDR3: CSARDMGQGGQPQHF
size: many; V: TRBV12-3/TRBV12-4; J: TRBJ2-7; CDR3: CASIRKPRYEQYF
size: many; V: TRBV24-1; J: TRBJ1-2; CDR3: CATSDYRDYGYTF
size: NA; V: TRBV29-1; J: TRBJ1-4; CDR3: CSVEKGTGKLFF
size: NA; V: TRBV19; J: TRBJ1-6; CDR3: CASSNAGTGYSPLHF
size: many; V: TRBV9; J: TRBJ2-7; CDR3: CASSVGTGAVYEQYF
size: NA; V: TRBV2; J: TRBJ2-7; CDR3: CASSASGSGDYEQYF
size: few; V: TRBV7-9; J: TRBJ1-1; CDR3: CASSPPGSTEAFF
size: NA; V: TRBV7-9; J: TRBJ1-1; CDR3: CASSLSLSEAFF
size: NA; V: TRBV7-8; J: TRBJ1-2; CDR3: CASSPAGTATPTF
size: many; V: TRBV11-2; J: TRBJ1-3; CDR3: CASSLRSRDSGNTIYF
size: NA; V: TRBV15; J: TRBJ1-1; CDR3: CATSRDRAPLNTEAFF
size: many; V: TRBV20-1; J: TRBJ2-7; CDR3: CSAAGTGYYGQYF
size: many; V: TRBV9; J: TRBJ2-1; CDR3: CASSESSFFANEQFF
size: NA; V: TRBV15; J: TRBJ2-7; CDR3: CATSGTGTSLINEQYF
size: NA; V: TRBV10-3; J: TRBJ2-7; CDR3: CAISVGGLNYEQYF
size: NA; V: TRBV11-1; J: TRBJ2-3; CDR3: CASSLVAGALDTQYF
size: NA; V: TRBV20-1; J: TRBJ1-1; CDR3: CSAHDRGGTTEAFF
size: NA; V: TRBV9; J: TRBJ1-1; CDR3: CASSAPSPEAFF
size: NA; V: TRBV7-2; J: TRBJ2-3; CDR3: CASSPQGQTDTQYF
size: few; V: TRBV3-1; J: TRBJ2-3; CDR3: CASSFDRTSGGRADTQYF
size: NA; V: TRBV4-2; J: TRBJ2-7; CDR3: CASSQGMGISSYEQYF
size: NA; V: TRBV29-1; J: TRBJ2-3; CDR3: CSVASGVSTDTQYF
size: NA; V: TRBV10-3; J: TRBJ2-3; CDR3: CATRPGGLADTQYF
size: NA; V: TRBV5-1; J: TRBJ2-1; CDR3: CASSLSLRDVLDEQFF
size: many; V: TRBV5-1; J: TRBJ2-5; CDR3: CASSPTGARETQYF
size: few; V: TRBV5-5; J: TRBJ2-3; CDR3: CASSPGTSTQYF
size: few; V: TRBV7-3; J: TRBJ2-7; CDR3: CASSRGRGYEQYF
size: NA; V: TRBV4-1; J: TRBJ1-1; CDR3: CASSQARTAPEAFF
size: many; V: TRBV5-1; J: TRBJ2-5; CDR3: CASSLEAETQYF
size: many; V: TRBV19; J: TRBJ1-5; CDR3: CATWGGGFGQPQHF
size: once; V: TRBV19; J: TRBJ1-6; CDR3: CASSVQGLNSSLHF
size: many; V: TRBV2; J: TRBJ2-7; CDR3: CASSEFEYEQYF
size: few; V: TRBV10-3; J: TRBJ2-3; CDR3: CAIRESATDTQYF
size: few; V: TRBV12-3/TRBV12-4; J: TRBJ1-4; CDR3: CASRGGTGIEKLFF
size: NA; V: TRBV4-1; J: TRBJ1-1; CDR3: CASSQDRRVVAFF
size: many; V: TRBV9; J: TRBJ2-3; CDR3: CASSVGLVSTDTQYF
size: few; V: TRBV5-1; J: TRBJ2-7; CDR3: CASNPGLPSSGEQYF
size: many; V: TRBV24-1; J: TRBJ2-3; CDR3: CATSVLGDTQYF
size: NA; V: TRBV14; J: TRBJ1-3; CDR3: CASSLGTGVGDTIYF
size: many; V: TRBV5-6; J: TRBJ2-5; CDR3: CASSLRGRGQETQYF
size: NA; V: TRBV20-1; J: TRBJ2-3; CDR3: CSARERQLGTDTQYF
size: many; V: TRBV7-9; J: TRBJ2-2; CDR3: CASSWTRQNTGELFF
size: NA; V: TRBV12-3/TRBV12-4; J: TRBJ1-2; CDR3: CASSPRQGSYGYTF
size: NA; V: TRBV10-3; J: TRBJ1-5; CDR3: CAISDRDLNQPQHF
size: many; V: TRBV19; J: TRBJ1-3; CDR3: CASSLHGPTGNTIYF
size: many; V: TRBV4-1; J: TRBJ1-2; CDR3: CASSTPGTDYGYTF
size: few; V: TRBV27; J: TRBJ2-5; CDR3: CASRPTSGGTTQYF
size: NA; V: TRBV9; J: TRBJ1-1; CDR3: CASSSRGGTEAFF